This TCR beta chain was profiled in a study of identical twins. Study-wide results and limits: Cord blood beta clonotypes that were abundant carried fewer insertions, and memory repertoires showed no such trend. In monozygotic twins, models underestimated the sharing of out-of-frame TCR alpha.

TCRdb called the 5' RACE reads again in MiXCR, with one record for every CDR3 protein. The repertoire holds more than 1.5 million distinct CDR3 sequences, with about 32% as singletons. This clonotype was observed a handful of times. The antigen is undetermined. The CDR3 sequence is 19 residues long. This TCR came from a newborn girl in good health. Sequences were obtained from cord blood. V is TRBV12-3 or TRBV12-4 and J is TRBJ2-1; 9 nucleotides agree with TRBD2. The better agreement between TRBJ2-7 and the DNA end casts doubt on the J call. CDR3 nucleotide sequence: TGTGCCAGCAGTTTAGTTCCTAGCGGGGCGCACACATCCTACAATGAGCAGTACTTC. This sequence encodes CASSLVPSGAHTSYNEQYF.